This T cell receptor beta chain was documented in a study of CD8 T cells in Susac syndrome (dated by TCRdb to the late 2010s). At the level of the whole study: Whether CD8+ T cell activation and differentiation in Susac syndrome was antigen driven was tested using repertoire sequencing. Clonality of the CD8+ T cell repertoire was compared between roughly eleven healthy donors, approximately 14 Susac syndrome patients and 15 or so multiple sclerosis patients.

From V the trimming removes 2 bases and from J it removes 1 base, while the gene matches leave 2 bases of the junction unaccounted for. Including the terminal cysteine and phenylalanine, the CDR3 comprises 15 residues. Only the CDR3 DNA stays, 45 bases, in frame from base 1. From a lookup of the germline V gene, CDR1 and CDR2 are MNHEY and SVGAGI. As concerns this clonotype: Its antigen is currently not known. There are no base qualities to consult, and no much larger clone falls within one base.

Study-wide conclusions, independent of this receptor: The study acknowledged that relatively few individuals were included in the TCR sequencing and HLA analysis.

High-throughput TCR beta sequencing profiled peripheral blood CD8+ and CD4+ T cells from healthy donors, Susac syndrome patients and multiple sclerosis patients. Treatment-naive patients with stable or active relapsing-remitting disease fulfilling revised McDonald criteria were used as multiple sclerosis controls. Bulk CD8+ and CD4+ T cells were purified magnetically by negative isolation, whereas CD8+ TEMRA cells were enriched by FACS. Blood was drawn into EDTA tubes, processed within 24 hours, and PBMCs were isolated by density gradient centrifugation. PBMCs intended for TCR sequencing were frozen in liquid nitrogen and were later thawed in a 37 degrees C water bath. The sorted or isolated CD4+, CD8+ and CD8+ TEMRA cells reached a purity of at least 90%. RNA was extracted with the RNeasy kit and about 0.5 to 1 ug was reverse transcribed using random hexamers. The immunoSEQ multiplex PCR assay, which covers 54 Vbeta and 13 Jbeta segments, was used to amplify TCR beta CDR3 regions. To correct PCR amplification bias, a synthetic template baseline was used for both primer optimization and computational correction. Per the original workflow: Only productive sequences were kept, with reads annotated to V, D and J genes according to IMGT and analyzed in immunoSEQ Analyzer. Clonality was computed as one minus Shannon entropy normalized by log2 of the number of productive unique sequences. For each patient and control, public and private clones were evaluated among the 100 most prevalent clones. A clone was defined as Susac-specific if it was absent from the healthy and MS cohorts, from some 1,100 published viral clones and from other ImmuneACCESS disease sequences. The raw public data were reprocessed by TCRdb itself: fastp quality trimming at Q25, MiXCR clonotype calling, in-frame beta chains only. Identical CDR3 proteins give one entry, which carries the most common genes and DNA. The authors' filters were not applied to this entry. The sample contains roughly 120,000 distinct CDR3 sequences, 93% of them found a single time. Roughly 0.3% of the sample rests with the top ten.

In this chain, TRBV6-5 is recombined with TRBJ2-1; TRBD2 agrees with 7 junctional bases. The clonotype comes from a human donor with multiple sclerosis. The sample comprised CD8+ T cells from PBMCs. The CDR3: CASSYGGVSYNEQFF. In nucleotides, the sequence is TGTGCCAGCAGTTACGGGGGGGTGTCCTACAATGAGCAGTTCTTC.